The sequence of this T cell receptor (beta chain) was determined in a study of shared clonotypes between healthy human individuals. Study-wide results and limits: The rarefaction results pointed to incomplete sorted-subset sequencing despite large depth.

The CDR3 contains 15 residues. Trimming took off 5 bases at V and 3 bases at J, with 14 bases between the two ends. Germline V gene data show CDR1 as MNHNS and CDR2 as SASEGT. About this clone itself: Its cognate antigen is unknown.

Each subset's genomic DNA was shared equally among a number of immunoSEQ plates. Data came from immunoSEQ multiplex PCR; TCRdb stores just in-frame clones and leaves some out. The repertoire has roughly 2,300,000 clones, 80% to 95% of them found once; the top ten carry about 0.36%. This TCR came from a man aged 18 to 29 in good health. Some clones in this sample may be carry-over from other donors' samples. Sequenced sample: naive CD4+ T cells from PBMCs. The subset is: CD45RA+ positively selected. V gene TRBV6-1 combines with J gene TRBJ1-3; D possibly corresponds to TRBD1 (5 bases). Written as DNA, the CDR3 is TGTGCCAGCAGTCAACAGGTGACTATTGGAAACACCATATATTTT. Encoded protein: CASSQQVTIGNTIYF.